The clone carrying this TCR beta chain was picked up many times. Its antigen is still unknown. The time point here: healthy volunteer bleed at 2 weeks. Total RNA extraction was carried out from unfractionated whole blood. The data are from a study of human T cells and chemical hapten exposure. TCRdb passed the RACE reads through MiXCR, listing each CDR3 protein once. This sample has about 130,000 distinct CDR3 sequences, with about 9% found just once. The CDR3 is made up of 17 amino acids. Trimming stripped 8 bases from V and 0 bases from J, with 22 bases between. CDR1 MNHEY and CDR2 SVGEGT come from the germline V gene. Study conclusions and caveats: TCRs at high frequency, those above 1 in 1000, did not change with DPC sensitization.

Specimen: whole blood. This receptor was taken from a male donor in good health. Some clones in this sample may be carry-over from other donors' samples. The rearrangement joins TRBV6-2 or TRBV6-3 to TRBJ2-5; perhaps TRBD1 as D (6 bases). CDR3 protein: CASLPYGPGHHQETQYF. The CDR3 DNA is TGTGCCAGCCTGCCCTATGGCCCGGGACACCACCAAGAGACCCAGTACTTC.